This entry lists 29 T cell receptor beta chains sequenced from one sample in a study of blood T cell repertoires in COVID-19. Some clones are missing from TCRdb's copy, which holds only in-frame ones; the method was immunoSEQ multiplex PCR. Of 200,000 to 250,000 clones listed, less than 85% were seen once; the top ten hold around 5.4%. Input material: peripheral blood. These receptors were taken from a woman in her seventies with acute or convalescent COVID-19.

The chain carries TRBV2 and TRBJ1-2, with D possibly matching TRBD1 (6 bases). This CDR3 has 13 amino acids. V dropped 7 bases and J dropped 7 bases, with 16 bases sitting between them. Germline lookup yields CDR1 SNHLY and CDR2 FYNNEI. Written as DNA, the CDR3 is TGTGCCAGCAAACCTGAACAGGGTTCTGGCTACACCTTC. The encoded protein is CASKPEQGSGYTF. Variable domain in full (rest from reference TRBV2 and TRBJ1-2): EPEVTQTPSHQVTQMGQEVILRCVPISNHLYFYWYRQILGQKVEFLVSFYNNEISEKSEIFDDQFSVERPDGSNFTLKIRSTKLEDSAMYFCASKPEQGSGYTFGSGTRLTVV.

The CDR3 spells CASSPPTGGTDTQYF. The DNA of the CDR3 is TGTGCCAGCAGCCCCCCAACCGGAGGGACAGATACGCAGTATTTT. The rearrangement links TRBV5-4 to TRBJ2-3; TRBD2 is a possible D gene (6 bases). Deletions cut 4 bases from V and 3 bases from J, with 15 bases between. Looked up from germline, CDR1 is SGHNT and CDR2 is YYREEE (reference sequence). The CDR3 length is 15 residues.

The chain couples TRBV7-8 to TRBJ1-6; D gene ambiguous. The CDR3 is 11 amino acids. The V end was cut by 4 bases, the J end by 8 bases, with 3 bases between. Looked up from germline, CDR1 is SGHVS and CDR2 is FQNEAQ. The CDR3 loop reads CASSSYSPLHF. The CDR3 DNA follows: TGTGCCAGCAGCTCTTATTCACCCCTCCACTTT.

This chain joins TRBV2 and TRBJ2-1; D uncertain. V lost 6 bases and J 3 bases, leaving 15 bases between the germline ends. The CDR3 has 15 residues. Germline V gene data show CDR1 as SNHLY and CDR2 as FYNNEI. The CDR3 region has the DNA TGTGCCAGCAGCGAGGAAAGCCCTAACTACAATGAGCAGTTCTTC. Translated, it gives CASSEESPNYNEQFF.

CDR3 sequence: CASSLDVWTSGSWYEQYF. CDR3 DNA: TGTGCCAGCAGCTTGGATGTCTGGACTAGCGGGAGTTGGTACGAGCAGTACTTC. The genes are TRBV5-5 and TRBJ2-7; 13 bases are shared with TRBD2. This CDR3 has 18 amino acids. The V gene's germline CDR1 is SGHKS and CDR2 YYEKEE (reference sequence). Trimming took 0 bases from V and 4 from J; bases not matched to a gene: 10.

J is TRBJ1-2 and V is TRBV20-1; no reliable D call. The CDR3 is 11 residues long. Trimming removed 2 bases at V and 6 bases at J, with 7 bases between. Germline assignment: CDR1 DFQATT and CDR2 SNEGSKA (reference sequence). CDR3 protein: CSARPVDGYTF. In DNA, the CDR3 is TGCAGTGCTAGACCAGTCGATGGCTACACCTTC.

The V gene is TRBV18, the J gene TRBJ2-7, with 11 bases matching TRBD2. The germline CDR1 and CDR2 sequences are KGHSH and LQKENI. The CDR3 covers 15 residues. The J segment lost 3 bases and the V segment lost 6 bases, leaving 7 bases of the junction unmatched. CDR3 in DNA: TGTGCCAGCTCGCAACTAGCGGGAGTGGTCTACGAGCAGTACTTC. It translates to CASSQLAGVVYEQYF.

This chain uses TRBV6-5 with TRBJ1-5; 7 positions agree with TRBD1. Trimming removed 5 bases from V and 0 bases from J; junction bases left unmatched: 4. Germline V gives CDR1 MNHEY, CDR2 SVGAGI. The CDR3 extends over 15 amino acids. CDR3 in amino acids: CASSLGTVSNQPQHF. Written as DNA, the CDR3 is TGTGCCAGCAGTCTTGGGACAGTTAGCAATCAGCCCCAGCATTTT.

In its sample, this clone was seen a few times. The genes are TRBV18 and TRBJ2-2; tentative D call: TRBD1 (7 bases). CDR1 is KGHSH and CDR2 is LQKENI in the germline V gene. The V and J ends lost 3 bases and 5 bases respectively, with 16 bases between them. The CDR3 sequence is 16 residues long. The CDR3 DNA sequence: TGTGCCAGCTCACCGTTCCGACAGGGAGGAACCGGGGAGCTGTTTTTT. It translates to CASSPFRQGGTGELFF.

The rearrangement links TRBV27 to TRBJ2-3; D perhaps matches TRBD2 (5 bases). This CDR3 region has 17 residues. The germline V gene encodes CDR1 MNHEY and CDR2 SMNVEV (reference sequence). Trimming removed 10 bases at V and 6 bases at J, with 29 bases between. CDR3 region: CATTRRGPAPILDTQYF. Here the CDR3 DNA reads TGTGCCACCACCAGGCGCGGGCCGGCCCCTATCTTGGATACGCAGTATTTT.

The chain carries TRBV29-1 and TRBJ1-2; D might be TRBD1 (6 bases). Trimming stripped 8 bases from V and 4 bases from J, with 14 bases between. CDR3 size: 12 residues. Germline V CDR1 and CDR2: SQVTM, ANQGSEA. For the CDR3, the DNA is TGCAGCTCGACGACAGGCCCCTATGGCTACACCTTC. This sequence encodes CSSTTGPYGYTF.

The rearrangement uses TRBV7-9 and TRBJ1-6; 10 bases fit TRBD1. This CDR3 contains 18 residues. Germline V gene sequence: CDR1 SEHNR, CDR2 FQNEAQ (reference sequence). V was clipped by 1 base and J by 5 bases; unmatched bases: 8. The chain's CDR3 is CASSLDTPGQGNNSPLHF. The CDR3 nucleotides are TGTGCCAGCAGCTTAGATACCCCGGGACAGGGGAATAATTCACCCCTCCACTTT.

Written as DNA, the CDR3 is TGTGCCAGCAGCTTAGTGGTACAGGGTCGGGGCACAGATACGCAGTATTTT. It yields the protein CASSLVVQGRGTDTQYF. The V gene is TRBV11-2, the J gene TRBJ2-3; maybe TRBD1 (6 bases). The CDR3 consists of 17 residues. CDR1 and CDR2 (germline): SGHAT, FQNNGV. Trimming stripped 1 base from V and 1 base from J, with 15 bases between.

The chain links TRBV6-5 to TRBJ1-2, with TRBD1 matching 8 bases. In germline, CDR1 is MNHEY, CDR2 SVGAGI. The CDR3 has 15 amino acids. V shed 6 bases, J shed 7 bases, and the junction held 13 bases outside the gene matches. This chain's CDR3 is CASSSPGQGQSGYTF. DNA for the CDR3: TGTGCCAGCAGCTCTCCCGGACAGGGACAAAGTGGCTACACCTTC.

This clone was detected only a few times. The V call is TRBV2, the J call TRBJ2-7; TRBD1 aligns across 9 bases. Looked up from germline, CDR1 is SNHLY and CDR2 is FYNNEI. The CDR3 runs 11 residues. V dropped 8 bases and J dropped 4; count of bases not matched to a gene: 0. The CDR3 nucleotides read TGTGCCAGCGGACAGGGGTACGAGCAGTACTTC. This translates into CASGQGYEQYF.

V gene TRBV27 combines with J gene TRBJ2-7; tentative D call: TRBD2 (6 bases). V lost 8 bases, J lost 4 bases, and 15 bases lay in between. Germline V gene sequence: CDR1 MNHEY, CDR2 SMNVEV (reference sequence). The CDR3 consists of 13 residues. CDR3 residues: CASAREYGYEQYF. The CDR3 coding sequence is TGTGCCAGCGCTCGGGAGTACGGGTACGAGCAGTACTTC.

This chain uses TRBV5-1 with TRBJ1-2; tentatively, D is TRBD1 (6 bases). V gave up 4 bases and J gave up 2 bases, with 15 bases separating them. The CDR3 consists of 15 residues. The V gene's germline CDR1 is SGHRS and CDR2 YFSETQ. The CDR3 DNA reads as TGCGCCAGCAGCCCCCAAGGTACAGGGAACTATGGCTACACCTTC. The encoded protein is CASSPQGTGNYGYTF.

The chain couples TRBV3-1 (or the pseudogene TRBV3-2) to TRBJ1-2; D is ambiguous. The CDR3 contains 15 residues. Trimming left V 0 bases short and J 7 bases short, with 15 bases between. Germline V gives CDR1 LGHDT, CDR2 YNNKEL (reference sequence). The CDR3 loop is CASSQDVQRFSGYTF. CDR3 nucleotides: TGTGCCAGCAGCCAAGACGTCCAGCGCTTTAGTGGCTACACCTTC.

This chain links TRBV2 with TRBJ1-5, with unresolved D. Germline CDR1 is SNHLY and CDR2 is FYNNEI. V dropped 5 bases and J dropped 0 bases, with 11 bases sitting between them. The CDR3 runs to 15 residues. The CDR3 region is CASSSKGSSNQPQHF. In nucleotides, the CDR3 is TGTGCCAGCAGTTCTAAAGGGAGTAGCAATCAGCCCCAGCATTTT.

V usage is TRBV3-1 (or the pseudogene TRBV3-2) and J usage is TRBJ2-5; a possible D gene is TRBD2 (6 bases). Per germline, CDR1 LGHDT and CDR2 YNNKEL (reference sequence). V was trimmed by 0 bases and J by 4 bases, leaving 15 bases between them. This CDR3 spans 16 amino acids. Here the CDR3 reads CASSQDSGGPTETQYF. The CDR3 region has the DNA TGTGCCAGCAGCCAAGATTCTGGAGGGCCAACAGAGACCCAGTACTTC.

This clone was recorded only once. This chain uses TRBV7-9 with TRBJ1-1, with 10 bases aligning to TRBD1. V lost 5 bases, J lost 5 bases, and 11 bases stayed unmatched. The CDR3 length is 16 residues. Germline lookup yields CDR1 SEHNR and CDR2 FQNEAQ (reference sequence). DNA for the CDR3: TGTGCCAGCAGCCAACTTACCGGGACAGGGGTTACTGAAGCTTTCTTT. It yields the protein CASSQLTGTGVTEAFF.

V and J are TRBV28 and TRBJ2-7; TRBD2 agrees at 9 bases. CDR1 MDHEN and CDR2 SYDVKM come from the germline V gene. There are 13 residues in the CDR3. The trim removed 4 bases at V and 6 bases at J, leaving 4 bases unmatched. The CDR3 sequence is CASSSAGGAEQYF. The CDR3 DNA is TGTGCCAGCAGTTCGGCGGGAGGGGCCGAGCAGTACTTC.

The rearrangement uses TRBV5-1 and TRBJ1-1; D may be TRBD1 (5 bases). CDR1 and CDR2 (germline): SGHRS, YFSETQ. Trimming pared 3 bases from V and 7 bases from J, leaving 28 bases between. CDR3 size: 18 residues. The CDR3 loop is CASSSNTGLTLDLHEAFF. DNA of the CDR3: TGCGCCAGCAGCTCAAACACAGGTCTAACCTTGGACCTCCATGAAGCTTTCTTT.

The V call is TRBV5-4, the J call TRBJ1-2; no reliable D call. Deletions cut 8 bases from V and 4 bases from J, with 18 bases between. Germline lookup yields CDR1 SGHNT and CDR2 YYREEE (reference sequence). This CDR3 is 14 amino acids long. CDR3 sequence: CASSERVLGYGYTF. For the CDR3, the DNA is TGTGCCAGTTCCGAGAGGGTTTTAGGCTATGGCTACACCTTC.

The V gene is TRBV5-1, the J gene TRBJ2-1; TRBD2 matches 9 bases. In germline, CDR1 is SGHRS, CDR2 YFSETQ. Unmatched junction bases numbered 9, after V lost 1 base and J lost 4 bases. The CDR3 has 17 amino acids. CDR3 sequence (DNA): TGCGCCAGCAGCTTGACGAGTGGGGCGGGAGGGTACAATGAGCAGTTCTTC. Its protein product is CASSLTSGAGGYNEQFF.

This clone came up many times. CDR3 coding DNA: TGTGCCAGCAGTGAAAACCGGGACACCGGGGAGCTGTTTTTT. Translating it yields CASSENRDTGELFF. The V call is TRBV2, the J call TRBJ2-2; D gene unclear. V lost 2 bases to trimming and J lost 3 bases, with 7 bases between them. The CDR3 is 14 amino acids. CDR1 is SNHLY, CDR2 FYNNEI, per germline.

This sequence joins TRBV3-1 (or the pseudogene TRBV3-2) and TRBJ2-7; a weak D match, TRBD1 (6 bases). Germline V lookup: CDR1 LGHDT, CDR2 YNNKEL (reference sequence). The ends were cut back, 0 bases at V and 3 bases at J, with 15 bases in the middle. CDR3 length: 16 amino acids. CDR3 nucleotides: TGTGCCAGCAGCCAAGATGGATCACAGGGATTCTACGAGCAGTACTTC. Protein product: CASSQDGSQGFYEQYF.

The rearrangement links TRBV7-6 to TRBJ2-1; D gene ambiguous. This CDR3 contains 15 residues. V shed 1 base and J shed 1 base, with 8 bases lying between them. From germline, CDR1 is SGHVS and CDR2 FNYEAQ. The CDR3 here is CASSLEGESYNEQFF. The CDR3 coding sequence is TGTGCCAGCAGCTTAGAAGGAGAGTCCTACAATGAGCAGTTCTTC.

The chain has TRBV4-2 and TRBJ2-3; a weak D match, TRBD2 (6 bases). The CDR3 extends over 15 amino acids. V lost 4 bases to trimming and J lost 1 base, with 12 bases between them. Germline V gene lookup returns CDR1 LGHNA and CDR2 YNFKEQ. The CDR3 here is CASSLSSARTDTQYF. CDR3 DNA sequence: TGTGCCAGCAGCCTGTCTAGCGCCCGCACAGATACGCAGTATTTT.